Listed below are T cell receptor beta chains from one sample, sequenced in a study of metastatic and nonmetastatic thyroid tumors. TCRdb re-clonotyped the PCR reads through MiXCR. This sample has about 22,000 clones, with about 17% found just once. The sequencing sample was made of adjacent normal tissue. Every receptor here comes from a male donor with papillary thyroid cancer or a benign thyroid nodule (not recorded which). Some clones in this sample may be carry-over from other donors' samples. Each CDR3 is given with its conserved first and last residue. A D gene is named only where the DNA matches it firmly. For some rows the clone size is stated as once, few or many, or as a class when expanded; others skip it.

J | size | D | V | length | CDR3 | DNA
TRBJ2-2 | many | TRBD2 | TRBV4-3 | 18 | CASSQGVAGAEPTGELFF | TGCGCCAGCAGCCAAGGGGTAGCGGGAGCCGAACCCACCGGGGAGCTGTTTTTT
TRBJ2-3 | few | TRBD1 | TRBV28 | 15 | CASSPGTGRTDTQYF | TGTGCCAGCAGTCCTGGGACAGGGAGGACAGATACGCAGTATTTT
TRBJ2-5 | - | TRBD1 | TRBV25-1 | 15 | CASGAGTGVSETQYF | TGTGCCAGCGGTGCCGGGACAGGGGTTTCCGAGACCCAGTACTTC
TRBJ1-2 | medium-sized | TRBD1 | TRBV7-2 | 15 | CASSLSVGQGGGYTF | TGTGCCAGCAGCTTATCTGTCGGGCAGGGGGGTGGCTACACCTTC
TRBJ2-3 | many | TRBD1 | TRBV6-1 | 13 | CASSFLQGDTQYF | TGTGCCAGCAGTTTTCTACAGGGGGATACGCAGTATTTT
TRBJ2-2 | few | - | TRBV6-2/TRBV6-3 | 15 | CASTLGGASTGELFF | TGTGCCAGCACTTTAGGGGGGGCAAGCACCGGGGAGCTGTTTTTT
TRBJ1-1 | many | - | TRBV4-1 | 11 | CASSQGPRNFF | TGCGCCAGCAGCCAGGGACCGAGAAATTTCTTT
TRBJ2-2 | - | TRBD1 | TRBV11-1 | 16 | CTNSFYGQGRTGELFF | TGTACCAACAGCTTTTACGGACAGGGCAGGACCGGAGAGCTGTTTTTT
TRBJ2-7 | many | TRBD1 | TRBV15 | 13 | CATSRDWTGVQYF | TGTGCCACCAGCAGAGATTGGACAGGGGTGCAGTACTTC
TRBJ1-2 | many | - | TRBV19 | 14 | CASSIEQGDYGYTF | TGTGCCAGTAGTATAGAACAGGGTGACTATGGCTACACCTTC
TRBJ1-4 | many | - | TRBV7-9 | 14 | CASSSAGSNEKLFF | TGTGCCAGCAGCTCGGCAGGCTCAAATGAAAAACTGTTTTTT
TRBJ2-7 | few | - | TRBV5-6 | 14 | CASSSPPPRGEQYF | TGTGCCAGCAGCTCTCCCCCGCCCCGGGGCGAGCAGTACTTC
TRBJ1-3 | medium-sized | TRBD1 | TRBV12-3/TRBV12-4 | 16 | CASSLAGRGPGNTIYF | TGTGCCAGCAGTTTAGCAGGCAGGGGGCCCGGAAACACCATATATTTT
TRBJ1-1 | many | - | TRBV19 | 12 | CASSITGAEAFF | TGTGCCAGTAGTATCACCGGGGCTGAAGCTTTCTTT
TRBJ2-3 | many | - | TRBV7-2 | 16 | CASSPVRDSPLDTQYF | TGTGCCAGCAGCCCCGTGCGGGACTCGCCTTTAGATACGCAGTATTTT
TRBJ2-5 | - | - | TRBV6-9 | 15 | CASSYSGRTVETQYF | TGTGCCAGCAGTTATTCCGGGCGGACGGTGGAGACCCAGTACTTC
TRBJ2-7 | - | TRBD2 | TRBV3-1 | 17 | CASSHRSRLAGGYEQYF | TGTGCCAGCAGCCACCGATCCCGTTTAGCGGGAGGCTACGAGCAGTACTTC
TRBJ2-6 | many | - | TRBV5-5 | 16 | CASSQIRVSGANVLTF | TGTGCCAGCAGTCAAATAAGGGTTTCTGGGGCCAACGTCCTGACTTTC
TRBJ2-1 | - | TRBD2 | TRBV20-1 | 14 | CSAKGTSGTNEQFF | TGCAGTGCTAAAGGGACTAGCGGGACGAATGAGCAGTTCTTC
TRBJ1-6 | medium-sized | TRBD1 | TRBV5-1 | 16 | CASSLRSGQGDSPLHF | TGCGCCAGCAGCTTGAGATCGGGACAGGGCGATTCACCCCTCCACTTT
TRBJ1-2 | - | - | TRBV6-1 | 17 | CVSSGYRDLLSNYGYTF | TGTGTCAGCAGTGGATACCGGGACCTCCTTTCTAACTATGGCTACACCTTC
TRBJ2-1 | many | TRBD2 | TRBV7-3 | 20 | CASSLTAGTSGAISYNEQFF | TGTGCCAGCAGCTTAACGGCCGGGACTAGCGGGGCCATCTCCTACAATGAGCAGTTCTTC
TRBJ2-3 | many | TRBD2 | TRBV20-1 | 16 | CSALSWLAGYTDTQYF | TGCAGTGCCCTCTCTTGGCTAGCGGGGTACACAGATACGCAGTATTTT
TRBJ1-1 | - | - | TRBV7-2 | 15 | CASSPLDSGNTEAFF | TGTGCCAGCAGCCCGTTGGACAGTGGGAACACTGAAGCCTTCTTT
TRBJ1-5 | many | - | TRBV10-3 | 12 | CAISAPNQPQHF | TGTGCCATCAGTGCCCCGAATCAGCCCCAGCATTTT
TRBJ2-3 | - | - | TRBV6-1 | 14 | CASTSTGDTDTQYF | TGTGCCAGCACCTCTACAGGAGACACAGATACGCAGTATTTT
TRBJ1-1 | few | TRBD1 | TRBV6-2/TRBV6-3 | 17 | CASSYRGTGGRNTEAFF | TGTGCCAGCAGTTACAGAGGGACAGGGGGCCGGAACACTGAAGCTTTCTTT
TRBJ2-3 | many | TRBD2 | TRBV9 | 17 | CASSASLSGGGTDTQYF | TGTGCCAGCAGCGCTTCTCTTAGCGGGGGAGGGACAGATACGCAGTATTTT
TRBJ1-1 | - | - | TRBV6-1 | 10 | CASSDEGAFF | TGTGCCAGCAGTGACGAAGGAGCTTTCTTT
TRBJ2-5 | large | - | TRBV12-3/TRBV12-4 | 15 | CASSPRDQIQETQYF | TGTGCCAGCAGCCCCCGGGACCAAATTCAAGAGACCCAGTACTTC
TRBJ2-5 | many | - | TRBV20-1 | 14 | CSARDRRLQETQYF | TGCAGTGCTAGAGATCGCCGCCTACAAGAGACCCAGTACTTC
TRBJ2-5 | many | - | TRBV20-1 | 13 | CSAGSKGQETQYF | TGCAGTGCTGGTAGTAAGGGACAAGAGACCCAGTACTTC
TRBJ1-6 | many | - | TRBV5-1 | 17 | CASSLVGSGRGGSPLHF | TGCGCCAGCAGCTTGGTCGGGTCAGGGCGCGGAGGCTCACCCCTCCACTTT
TRBJ1-5 | many | - | TRBV10-3 | 16 | CAIKAEGVGSNQPQHF | TGTGCCATCAAGGCGGAGGGGGTGGGCAGCAATCAGCCCCAGCATTTT
TRBJ1-4 | few | - | TRBV12-3/TRBV12-4 | 14 | CASSLNPTNEKLFF | TGTGCCAGCAGTTTAAACCCAACTAATGAAAAACTGTTCTTT
TRBJ2-7 | - | - | TRBV5-1 | 14 | CASSLGAVSYEQYF | TGTGCCAGCAGCCTAGGGGCCGTCTCCTACGAGCAGTACTTC
TRBJ2-1 | many | TRBD2 | TRBV20-1 | 17 | CSARDFGTSGPDGEQFF | TGCAGTGCTAGAGATTTTGGGACTAGCGGCCCGGACGGGGAGCAGTTCTTC
TRBJ2-6 | many | - | TRBV18 | 16 | CASSPPGRNGANVLTF | TGTGCCAGCTCACCACCGGGTAGGAACGGGGCCAACGTCCTGACTTTC
TRBJ2-3 | many | - | TRBV7-9 | 16 | CASSLPPDASTDTQYF | TGTGCCAGCAGCCTCCCCCCGGACGCGAGCACAGATACGCAGTATTTT
TRBJ2-2 | many | - | TRBV7-7 | 13 | CASSYTDDGELFF | TGTGCTAGCAGTTATACAGATGACGGGGAGCTGTTTTTT
TRBJ2-3 | many | TRBD2 | TRBV13 | 17 | CASSSGVLAGVRDTQYF | TGTGCCAGCAGCTCCGGCGTACTAGCGGGAGTCCGAGATACGCAGTATTTT
TRBJ1-5 | medium-sized | - | TRBV6-2/TRBV6-3 | 15 | CASRKQGPSNQPQHF | TGTGCCAGCAGGAAGCAGGGTCCAAGCAATCAGCCCCAGCATTTT
TRBJ2-1 | many | - | TRBV20-1 | 14 | CSATRTISYNEQFF | TGCAGTGCCACTAGGACAATCTCCTACAATGAGCAGTTCTTC
TRBJ2-7 | - | TRBD2 | TRBV10-3 | 12 | CALREGIGEQYF | TGTGCCCTCAGGGAGGGGATCGGCGAGCAGTACTTC
TRBJ2-3 | many | - | TRBV6-1 | 15 | CASTQSGGSTDTQYF | TGTGCCAGCACTCAGTCAGGGGGGAGCACAGATACGCAGTATTTT
TRBJ1-6 | medium-sized | TRBD1 | TRBV28 | 13 | CASRGTVYSPLHF | TGTGCCAGCAGGGGGACAGTTTATTCACCCCTCCACTTT
TRBJ2-5 | - | TRBD1 | TRBV20-1 | 14 | CCGRAGTGPETQYF | TGCTGTGGTAGAGCCGGGACAGGGCCGGAGACCCAGTACTTC
TRBJ1-4 | many | - | TRBV28 | 16 | CASSSFYSNPNEKLFF | TGTGCCAGCAGTTCTTTCTACAGCAACCCCAATGAAAAACTGTTTTTT